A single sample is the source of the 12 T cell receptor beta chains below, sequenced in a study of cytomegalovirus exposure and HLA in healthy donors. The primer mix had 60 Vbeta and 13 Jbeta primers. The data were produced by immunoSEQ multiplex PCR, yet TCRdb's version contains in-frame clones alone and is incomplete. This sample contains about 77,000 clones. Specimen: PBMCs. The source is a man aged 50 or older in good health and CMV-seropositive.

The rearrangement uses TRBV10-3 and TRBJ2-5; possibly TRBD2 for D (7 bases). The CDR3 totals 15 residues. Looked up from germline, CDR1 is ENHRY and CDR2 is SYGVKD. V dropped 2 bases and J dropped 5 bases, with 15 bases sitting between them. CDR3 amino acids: CAISEGGGYAETQYF. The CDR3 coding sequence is TGTGCCATCAGTGAGGGCGGGGGCTACGCGGAGACCCAGTACTTC.

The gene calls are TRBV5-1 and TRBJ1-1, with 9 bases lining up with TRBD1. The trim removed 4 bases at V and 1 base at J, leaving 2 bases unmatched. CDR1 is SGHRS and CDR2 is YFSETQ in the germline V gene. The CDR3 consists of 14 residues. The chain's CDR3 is CASSKGQGNTEAFF. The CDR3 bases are TGCGCCAGCAGCAAGGGACAGGGGAACACTGAAGCTTTCTTT.

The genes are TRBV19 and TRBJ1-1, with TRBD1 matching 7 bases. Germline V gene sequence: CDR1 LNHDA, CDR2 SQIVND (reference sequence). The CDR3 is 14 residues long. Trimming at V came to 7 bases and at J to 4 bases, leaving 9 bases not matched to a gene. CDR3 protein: CASMPDRLGTEAFF. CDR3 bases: TGTGCCAGTATGCCGGACAGGTTGGGCACTGAAGCTTTCTTT.

CDR3 sequence: CASSISSAQETQYF. DNA for the CDR3: TGTGCCAGTAGTATATCAAGCGCTCAAGAGACCCAGTACTTC. This chain joins TRBV19 and TRBJ2-5, with D hard to call. The CDR3 is made up of 14 amino acids. Germline loops: CDR1 LNHDA, CDR2 SQIVND (reference sequence). Deletions cut 2 bases from V and 2 bases from J, with 9 bases between.

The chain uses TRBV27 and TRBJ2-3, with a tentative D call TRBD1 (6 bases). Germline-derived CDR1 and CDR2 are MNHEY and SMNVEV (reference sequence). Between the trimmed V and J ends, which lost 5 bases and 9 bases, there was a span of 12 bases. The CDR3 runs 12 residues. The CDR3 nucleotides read TGTGCCAGCAGTCAGACAGGTACAACGCAGTATTTT. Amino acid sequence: CASSQTGTTQYF.

CDR3 DNA: TGTGCCTGGAGGACTAGCGGGGGGATCCGTACGCAGTATTTT. Its protein is CAWRTSGGIRTQYF. V gene TRBV30 combines with J gene TRBJ2-3, with 13 bases aligning to TRBD2. CDR1 is GTSNPN and CDR2 is SVGIG in the germline V gene (reference sequence). With V trimmed by 3 bases and J by 8 bases, 5 bases remained unmatched. This CDR3 is 14 amino acids long.

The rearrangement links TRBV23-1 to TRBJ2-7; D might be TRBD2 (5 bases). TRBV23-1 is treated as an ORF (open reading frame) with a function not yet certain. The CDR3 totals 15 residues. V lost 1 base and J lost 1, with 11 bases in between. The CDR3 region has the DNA TGCGCCAGCAGTCAATGTCGGAGGCAGTCCTACGAGCAGTACGTC. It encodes CASSQCRRQSYEQYV.

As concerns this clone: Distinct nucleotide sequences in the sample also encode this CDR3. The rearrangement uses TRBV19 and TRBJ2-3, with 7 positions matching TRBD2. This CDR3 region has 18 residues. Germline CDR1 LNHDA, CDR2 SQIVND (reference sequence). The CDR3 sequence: CALSKLEGLAVSTDTQYF. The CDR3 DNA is TGTGCACTTAGCAAGTTGGAGGGTCTAGCGGTTAGCACAGATACGCAGTATTTT.

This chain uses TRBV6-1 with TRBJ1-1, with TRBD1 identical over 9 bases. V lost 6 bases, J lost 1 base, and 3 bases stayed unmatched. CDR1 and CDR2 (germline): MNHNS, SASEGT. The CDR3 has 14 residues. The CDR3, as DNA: TGTGCCAGCAGCGGACAGGGGAGGAACACTGAAGCTTTCTTT. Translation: CASSGQGRNTEAFF.

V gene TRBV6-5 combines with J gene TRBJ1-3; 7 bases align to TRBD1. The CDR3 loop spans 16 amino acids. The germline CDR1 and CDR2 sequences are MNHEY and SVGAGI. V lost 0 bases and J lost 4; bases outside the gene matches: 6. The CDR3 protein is CASSYSTGSEGNTIYF. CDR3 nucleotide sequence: TGTGCCAGCAGTTACTCGACAGGGAGCGAAGGAAACACCATATATTTT.

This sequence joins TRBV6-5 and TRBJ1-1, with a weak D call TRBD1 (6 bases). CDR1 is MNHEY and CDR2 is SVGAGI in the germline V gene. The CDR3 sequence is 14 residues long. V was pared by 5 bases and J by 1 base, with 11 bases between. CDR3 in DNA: TGTGCCAGCAGTGGACAGACAGAGAACACTGAAGCTTTCTTT. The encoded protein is CASSGQTENTEAFF.

The CDR3 spells CASSQKPDIRGEKLFF. The CDR3 nucleotides read TGTGCCAGCAGCCAAAAGCCGGATATAAGGGGAGAAAAACTGTTTTTT. The rearrangement uses TRBV4-2 and TRBJ1-4; tentative D call: TRBD1 (5 bases). This CDR3 has 16 residues. Germline V gene data show CDR1 as LGHNA and CDR2 as YNFKEQ. V dropped 2 bases and J dropped 8 bases, with 18 bases sitting between them.